This is a list of T cell receptor beta chains from one sample in a study of T cells after yellow fever vaccination. TCRdb reprocessed the 5' RACE reads via MiXCR and lists one record per CDR3 protein. Of 180,000 or so distinct CDR3 sequences detected, approximately 10% appear once; the ten largest clones hold 35% to 40%. The sample in question was CD8+ T cells sorted from PBMCs, obtained 15 days after the yellow fever booster vaccination. These receptors originate from a man younger than 30 who received the YFV17D yellow fever vaccine. Each CDR3 is given with its conserved first and last residue. The D gene is left open where the match is weak. A clone size is listed for some rows: how often the clone was seen (once, few, many), or a class if it is expanded.

j_gene	v_gene	abundance	d_gene	CDR3aa	CDR3nt
TRBJ2-1	TRBV9	-	-	CASSRGGHEQFF	TGTGCCAGCAGCAGGGGGGGGCATGAGCAGTTCTTC
TRBJ1-4	TRBV4-3	-	TRBD1	CASSQDILGQGNPKREKLFF	TGCGCCAGCAGCCAAGATATTTTGGGACAGGGGAATCCGAAACGGGAAAAACTGTTTTTT
TRBJ2-1	TRBV11-1	-	TRBD2	CASSLTAGGSEQFF	TGTGCCAGCAGCTTAACGGCGGGGGGGTCTGAGCAGTTCTTC
TRBJ2-1	TRBV6-5	few	TRBD1	CASRSDRGYNEQFF	TGTGCCAGCAGATCGGACAGGGGGTACAATGAGCAGTTCTTC
TRBJ1-1	TRBV9	-	-	CASSPSEGPNTEAFF	TGTGCCAGCAGCCCCTCTGAGGGCCCAAACACTGAAGCTTTCTTT
TRBJ2-5	TRBV6-5	-	-	CASSYSDGETQYF	TGTGCCAGCAGTTACTCGGACGGAGAGACCCAGTACTTC
TRBJ1-1	TRBV29-1	many	TRBD1	CSVDKGTGYTEAFF	TGCAGCGTTGACAAAGGGACAGGGTACACTGAAGCTTTCTTT
TRBJ1-1	TRBV27	-	-	CASSLLGEGGTEAFF	TGTGCCAGCAGTTTACTCGGGGAGGGGGGCACTGAAGCTTTCTTT
TRBJ2-3	TRBV7-3	many	TRBD2	CASSSPTSGGIDTQYF	TGTGCCAGCAGCTCCCCGACTAGCGGGGGTATAGATACGCAGTATTTT
TRBJ1-3	TRBV7-2	-	-	CASSLEGGMSGNTIYF	TGTGCCAGCAGCTTAGAAGGGGGGATGAGTGGAAACACCATATATTTT
TRBJ1-2	TRBV5-5	-	-	CASFPGGGYYGYTF	TGTGCCAGCTTCCCCGGGGGGGGCTACTATGGCTACACCTTC
TRBJ2-1	TRBV2	few	TRBD1	CASSETGSPGNEQFF	TGTGCCAGCAGTGAGACAGGGTCCCCGGGGAATGAGCAGTTCTTC
TRBJ2-1	TRBV7-8	few	TRBD1	CASSAGTGVSNEQFF	TGTGCCAGCAGCGCCGGGACAGGGGTGTCCAATGAGCAGTTCTTC
TRBJ2-5	TRBV7-6	-	TRBD2	CASRLAGEVETQYF	TGTGCCAGCAGGCTAGCGGGGGAGGTGGAGACCCAGTACTTC
TRBJ1-1	TRBV4-3	-	-	CASSQLMAAEAFF	TGCGCCAGCAGCCAACTAATGGCTGCTGAAGCTTTCTTT
TRBJ1-1	TRBV5-5	few	-	CASSLGGIEAFF	TGTGCCAGCAGCCTGGGCGGTATTGAAGCTTTCTTT
TRBJ2-1	TRBV9	-	TRBD2	CASSVGTSDRGAQFF	TGTGCCAGCAGCGTAGGGACTAGCGACCGGGGTGCGCAGTTCTTC
TRBJ1-5	TRBV6-6	-	TRBD1	CASSYTGASNQPQHF	TGTGCCAGCAGTTACACAGGGGCAAGCAATCAGCCCCAGCATTTT
TRBJ2-7	TRBV27	few	TRBD2	CASSIGLAGGLSYEQYF	TGTGCCAGCAGTATCGGACTAGCGGGGGGACTCTCCTACGAGCAGTACTTC
TRBJ1-1	TRBV6-5	many	-	CASSEGPGDSYTEAFF	TGTGCCAGCAGTGAAGGACCCGGCGACAGTTACACTGAAGCTTTCTTT
TRBJ2-5	TRBV7-2	few	-	CASSLEWTQETQYF	TGTGCCAGCAGCTTAGAATGGACTCAAGAGACCCAGTACTTC
TRBJ2-7	TRBV24-1	many	-	CATSPKAWSSYEQYF	TGTGCCACCAGTCCAAAGGCCTGGAGCTCCTACGAGCAGTACTTC
TRBJ2-1	TRBV4-3	few	TRBD1	CASSQRDRGLYNEQFF	TGCGCCAGCAGCCAACGGGACAGGGGGCTATACAATGAGCAGTTCTTC
TRBJ1-1	TRBV7-8	few	-	CASSLTGSTEAFF	TGTGCCAGCAGCTTAACCGGGTCCACTGAAGCTTTCTTT
TRBJ2-1	TRBV13	few	-	CASSLFFGGNEQFF	TGTGCCAGCAGCTTATTCTTTGGGGGCAATGAGCAGTTCTTC
TRBJ2-2	TRBV7-9	few	-	CASSSTGTTYTGELFF	TGTGCCAGCAGCTCCACCGGGACAACCTACACCGGGGAGCTGTTTTTT
TRBJ2-7	TRBV10-2	few	-	CASSEYGEEALEQYF	TGCGCCAGCAGTGAATATGGGGAGGAAGCCCTCGAGCAGTACTTC
TRBJ1-1	TRBV5-1	-	-	CASSFPENTEAFF	TGCGCCAGCAGCTTCCCAGAGAACACTGAAGCTTTCTTT
TRBJ1-2	TRBV5-4	few	TRBD1	CASSLQGASYGYTF	TGTGCCAGCAGCTTACAGGGGGCTAGCTATGGCTACACCTTC
TRBJ2-2	TRBV13	few	TRBD2	CASSGGTGTSGLNTGELFF	TGTGCCAGCAGCGGTGGGACCGGGACTAGCGGCCTGAACACCGGGGAGCTGTTTTTT